The clone carrying this T cell receptor beta chain has only one observation. Its target is unknown. This table comes from immunoSEQ multiplex PCR, and its TCRdb copy is limited to in-frame clones, with some not included. The sample lists about 120,000 clones; 85% to 95% were seen once. These data originate in a study of graft-versus-host responses after intestinal transplantation. General study results and limits: Peak circulating GvH clone levels were associated with early post-transplant HvG declines. Individuals who had graft-donor T cell macrochimerism had allografts that showed high graft-versus-host to host-versus-graft clonal ratios. Present in recipient marrow, GvH clones included some that appeared first in ileum or blood.

Germline CDR1 SGDLS, CDR2 YYNGEE. V lost 4 bases, J lost 3 bases, and 6 bases stayed unmatched. CDR3 length: 14 amino acids. The sample here was unstimulated CD8+ T cells sorted from spleen or lymph node cells, taken before intestinal transplant. The chain is built from TRBV9 and TRBJ2-7, with TRBD1 matching over 8 bases. The clonotype comes from a human donor who received an intestinal transplant. The CDR3 DNA is TGTGCCAGCAGCCCAGGACAGGGAGGCTACGAGCAGTACTTC. This gives the protein CASSPGQGGYEQYF. Variable domain in full (rest from reference TRBV9 and TRBJ2-7): DSGVTQTPKHLITATGQRVTLRCSPRSGDLSVYWYQQSLDQGLQFLIQYYNGEERAKGNILERFSAQQFPDLHSELNLSSLELGDSALYFCASSPGQGGYEQYFGPGTRLTVT.